This T cell receptor (beta chain) was observed in a study of shared clonotypes between healthy human individuals. Study-wide context: Plates per donor: three CD4 naive, three CD4 memory, two CD8 naive, one CD8 memory. Study-wide results and limits: Generation probabilities of non-shared clonotypes were lower (relative to those shared by all four donors). Sampling was confined to blood; repertoires within tissues likely differ. Clonotype sharing among donors likely depends on sequencing depth.

TCRdb's copy holds only in-frame clones and misses some; the assay was immunoSEQ multiplex PCR. The repertoire holds some 2,100,000 clones, with around 95% as singletons. As to this clone: Its antigen is as yet unknown.

The sample consisted of naive CD4+ T cells sorted from blood. Described subset: CD45RA+ positively selected. The sequence was obtained from a man younger than 35 in good health.

CDR3 in DNA: TGTGCCAGTAGTTCCTGGACGGGGGGGTACCAAGAGACCCAGTACTTC. It codes for CASSSWTGGYQETQYF. This chain joins TRBV19 and TRBJ2-5, with TRBD2 matching 8 bases. Germline V gives CDR1 LNHDA, CDR2 SQIVND (reference sequence). The junction had 8 bases not matched to a gene; V was cut back by 5 bases and J by 0 bases. CDR3 length: 16 amino acids.